This section outlines one TCR beta chain sequence together with its context. Blood sampling was done at baseline, cycle 4 day 1, and cycle 7 day 1. Produced via immunoSEQ multiplex PCR; TCRdb's table is partial and in-frame only. This table holds 30,000 to 40,000 clones, approximately 89% found once. This record comes from a study of OX40 agonist ivuxolimab in advanced cancers. Trimming at V came to 0 bases and at J to 2 bases, leaving 4 bases not matched to a gene. CDR3 size: 15 residues. From germline, CDR1 is SGHRS and CDR2 YFSETQ. The chain has TRBV5-1 and TRBJ2-5; 7 bases line up with TRBD1. This receptor was obtained from an adult with an advanced solid tumor such as melanoma, head and neck, liver or kidney cancer. The sample was CD4+ or CD8+ T cells sorted from blood, taken in a trial of the OX40 agonist ivuxolimab. The CDR3 spells CASSLEGARQETQYF. CDR3 nucleotide sequence: TGCGCCAGCAGCTTGGAGGGGGCGCGGCAAGAGACCCAGTACTTC.